In this sample, the clone carrying this TCR beta chain turned up many times. This sample is drawn from a study of T cells after yellow fever vaccination. CDR1 DFQATT and CDR2 SNEGSKA come from the germline V gene (reference sequence). The V end lost 0 bases, the J end lost 0 bases, and 11 bases lay between the germline ends. CDR3 length: 15 residues. TCRdb reanalysed the 5' RACE reads using MiXCR and keeps one entry per CDR3 protein. Of about 300,000 distinct CDR3 sequences in the sample, about 6.6% were seen once. The sequence came from a man between 18 and 29 years old who received the YFV17D yellow fever vaccine. The chain combines TRBV20-1 with TRBJ1-1; no firm D call. The input for sequencing was PBMCs, taken roughly 46 days after the first yellow fever vaccination. The CDR3 DNA follows: TGCAGTGCTAGAGATGGAAGGGAAATGAACACTGAAGCTTTCTTT. Protein sequence: CSARDGREMNTEAFF.